The source of this T cell receptor beta chain is a study of cytomegalovirus exposure and HLA in healthy donors. In its sample, this clone was seen a few times. Its antigen remains unidentified. Notes on the study in general: The study flagged about 150 TCR beta chains as cytomegalovirus-associated. Accurate HLA-A and HLA-B prediction from TCR beta sequences was reported for most subjects. Data from an earlier analysis indicated that most TCR beta V segments were productive either about 90% or about 30% of the time.

A multiplex PCR was run with 60 Vbeta primers and 13 Jbeta primers. Only in-frame clones appear in the TCRdb table, and some are missing; sequencing was by immunoSEQ multiplex PCR. The table shows roughly 140,000 clones, with 75% to 85% occurring only once. The sequencing input was PBMCs. The TCR originated in a woman between 18 and 29 years old in good health and CMV-seropositive.

The CDR3 nucleotides read TGTGCCAGCAGTACCGAGGGGGCAGAAAACACCATATATTTT. Amino acids: CASSTEGAENTIYF. The gene calls are TRBV25-1 and TRBJ1-3; 7 bases line up with TRBD1. The junction had 7 bases not matched to a gene; V was cut back by 5 bases and J by 6 bases. CDR1 is MGHDK and CDR2 is SYGVNS in the germline V gene. The CDR3 loop spans 14 amino acids.